Listed below are T cell receptor beta chains from one sample, sequenced in a study of blood T cell repertoires in COVID-19. Clones were sequenced by immunoSEQ multiplex PCR, and TCRdb holds only the in-frame ones, with some missing. Seen here are about 130,000 clones, around nine tenths observed once, and the top ten hold more than 9.5%. Sequencing was performed on peripheral blood. These receptor sequences come from a woman aged 65 to 85 with COVID-19, enrolled during active disease. CDR3s include the opening cysteine and the closing phenylalanine or tryptophan.

CDR3	J	V
CATSGTGGSNEQFF	TRBJ2-1	TRBV24-1
CASSAGRINEKLFF	TRBJ1-4	TRBV2
CASSSPGRVDYGYTF	TRBJ1-2	TRBV6-5
CASRGRLMDTQYF	TRBJ2-3	TRBV6-5
CASRPGQGSGELFF	TRBJ2-2	TRBV5-4
CASSFDNGAEAFF	TRBJ1-1	TRBV5-1
CASSLRAGSTDTQYF	TRBJ2-3	TRBV28
CASSPSSYEQYF	TRBJ2-7	TRBV5-1
CASSAGSGGAETQYF	TRBJ2-5	TRBV19
CAWSPGNTEAFF	TRBJ1-1	TRBV30
CASTNYLTAIQGIYGYTF	TRBJ1-2	TRBV28
CASSLGQGYNSPLHF	TRBJ1-6	TRBV14
CASLGTAIPYEQYF	TRBJ2-7	TRBV11-2
CASSLDRLAGSSYEQYF	TRBJ2-7	TRBV28
CASSTAGRHYNEQFF	TRBJ2-1	TRBV5-4
CASSRGTGGHF	TRBJ1-1	TRBV2
CASTPGTPSYEQYF	TRBJ2-7	TRBV6-2/TRBV6-3
CASSLTPSSKTQYF	TRBJ2-5	TRBV7-3
CASSLAGQYGYTF	TRBJ1-2	TRBV5-1
CASNPARSLGNTIYF	TRBJ1-3	TRBV28
CASSPRAGLSYEQYF	TRBJ2-7	TRBV27
CASSSAPGGATRTEAFF	TRBJ1-1	TRBV7-6
CASRWLDTIYF	TRBJ1-3	TRBV6-4
CASSAVAGANEQFF	TRBJ2-1	TRBV11-3
CASGLAGGPYEQYF	TRBJ2-7	TRBV28
CASSIVYGIQGSKGGYTF	TRBJ1-2	TRBV19
CASSSGLAGGFTSTDTQYF	TRBJ2-3	TRBV7-2
CASSPSTEAFF	TRBJ1-1	TRBV9
CASSVGQRNNSPLHF	TRBJ1-6	TRBV19
CAISGLAGEQFF	TRBJ2-1	TRBV10-3
CASSLAGGTYEQYF	TRBJ2-7	TRBV11-2
CASRPGQGNEKLFF	TRBJ1-4	TRBV27
CASSSVSGANVLTF	TRBJ2-6	TRBV5-6
CSVRAGSGNTIYF	TRBJ1-3	TRBV29-1
CASSGTGEITDTQYF	TRBJ2-3	TRBV19